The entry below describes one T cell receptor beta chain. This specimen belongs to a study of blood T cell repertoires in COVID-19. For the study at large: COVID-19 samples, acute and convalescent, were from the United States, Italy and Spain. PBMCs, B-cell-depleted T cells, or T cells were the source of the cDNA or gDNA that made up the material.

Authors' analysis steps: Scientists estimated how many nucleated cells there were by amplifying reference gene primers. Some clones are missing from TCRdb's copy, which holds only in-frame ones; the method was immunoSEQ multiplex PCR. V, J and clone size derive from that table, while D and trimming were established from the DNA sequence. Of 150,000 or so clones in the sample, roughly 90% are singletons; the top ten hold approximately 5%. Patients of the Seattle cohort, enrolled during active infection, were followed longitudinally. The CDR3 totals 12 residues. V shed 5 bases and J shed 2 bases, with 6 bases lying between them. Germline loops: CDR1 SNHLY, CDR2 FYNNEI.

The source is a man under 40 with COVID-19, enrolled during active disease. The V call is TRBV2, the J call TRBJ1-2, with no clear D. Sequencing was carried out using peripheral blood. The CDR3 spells CASSTVNYGYTF. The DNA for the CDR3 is TGTGCCAGCAGTACAGTAAACTATGGCTACACCTTC.